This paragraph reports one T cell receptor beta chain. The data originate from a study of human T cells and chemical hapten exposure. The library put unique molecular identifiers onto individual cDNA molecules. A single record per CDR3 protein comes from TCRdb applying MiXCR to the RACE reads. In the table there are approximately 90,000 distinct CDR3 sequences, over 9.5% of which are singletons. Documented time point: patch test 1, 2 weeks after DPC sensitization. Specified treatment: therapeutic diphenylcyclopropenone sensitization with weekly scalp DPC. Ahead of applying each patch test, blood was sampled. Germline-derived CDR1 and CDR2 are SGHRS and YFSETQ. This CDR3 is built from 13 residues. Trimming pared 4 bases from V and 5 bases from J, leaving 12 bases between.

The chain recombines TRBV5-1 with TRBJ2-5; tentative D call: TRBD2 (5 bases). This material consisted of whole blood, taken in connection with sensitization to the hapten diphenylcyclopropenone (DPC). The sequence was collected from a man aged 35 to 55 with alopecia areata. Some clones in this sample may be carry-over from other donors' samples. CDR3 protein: CASSLGEWETQYF. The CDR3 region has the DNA TGCGCCAGCAGCCTCGGGGAGTGGGAGACCCAGTACTTC.